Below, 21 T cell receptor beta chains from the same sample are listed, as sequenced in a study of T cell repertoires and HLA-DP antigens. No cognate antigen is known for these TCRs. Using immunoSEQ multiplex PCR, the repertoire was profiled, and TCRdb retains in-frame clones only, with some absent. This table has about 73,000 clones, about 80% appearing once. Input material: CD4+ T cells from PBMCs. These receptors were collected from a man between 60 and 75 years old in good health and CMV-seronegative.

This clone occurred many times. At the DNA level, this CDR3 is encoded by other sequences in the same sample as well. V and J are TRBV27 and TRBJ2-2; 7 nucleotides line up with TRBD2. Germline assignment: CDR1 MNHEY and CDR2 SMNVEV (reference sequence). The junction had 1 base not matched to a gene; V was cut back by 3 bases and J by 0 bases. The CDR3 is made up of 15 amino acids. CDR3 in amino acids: CASSLAGANTGELFF. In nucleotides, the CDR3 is TGTGCCAGCAGTTTGGCGGGGGCGAACACCGGGGAGCTGTTTTTT.

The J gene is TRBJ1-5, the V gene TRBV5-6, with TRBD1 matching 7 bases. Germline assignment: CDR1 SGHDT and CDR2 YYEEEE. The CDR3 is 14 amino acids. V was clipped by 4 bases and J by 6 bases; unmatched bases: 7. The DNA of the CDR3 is TGTGCCAGCAGCCTTGGCAGGGGGAGTCAGCCCCAGCATTTT. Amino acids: CASSLGRGSQPQHF.

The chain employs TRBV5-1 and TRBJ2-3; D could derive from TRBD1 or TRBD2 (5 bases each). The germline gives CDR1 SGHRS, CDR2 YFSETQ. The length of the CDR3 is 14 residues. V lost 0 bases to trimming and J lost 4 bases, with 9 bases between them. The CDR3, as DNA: TGCGCCAGCAGCTTGGGGGGGAGCGCAGATACGCAGTATTTT. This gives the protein CASSLGGSADTQYF.

The CDR3 DNA is TGTGCCAGTAGTATCGGGACAGGGGGAGAAAAACTGTTTTTT. It is translated as CASSIGTGGEKLFF. The chain links TRBV19 to TRBJ1-4; 11 bases are a match to TRBD1. The germline V gene encodes CDR1 LNHDA and CDR2 SQIVND (reference sequence). V shed 3 bases, J shed 8 bases, and the junction held 2 bases outside the gene matches. The length of the CDR3 is 14 residues.

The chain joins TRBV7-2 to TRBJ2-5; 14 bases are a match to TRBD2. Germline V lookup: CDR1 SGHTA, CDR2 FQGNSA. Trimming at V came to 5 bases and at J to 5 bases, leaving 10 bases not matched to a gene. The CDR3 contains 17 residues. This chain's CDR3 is CASSRGGLAGVIETQYF. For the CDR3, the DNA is TGTGCCAGCAGCCGCGGGGGACTAGCGGGAGTGATTGAGACCCAGTACTTC. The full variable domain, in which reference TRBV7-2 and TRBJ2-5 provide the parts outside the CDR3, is GAGVSQSPSNKVTEKGKDVELRCDPISGHTALYWYRQSLGQGLEFLIYFQGNSAPDKSGLPSDRFSAERTGGSVSTLTIQRTQQEDSAVYLCASSRGGLAGVIETQYFGPGTRLLVL.

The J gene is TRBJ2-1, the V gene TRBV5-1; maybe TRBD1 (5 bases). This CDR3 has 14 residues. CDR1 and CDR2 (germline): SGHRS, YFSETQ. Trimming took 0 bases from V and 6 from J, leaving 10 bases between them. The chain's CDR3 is CASSLARRGNEQFF. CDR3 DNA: TGCGCCAGCAGCTTGGCTCGTAGGGGCAATGAGCAGTTCTTC.

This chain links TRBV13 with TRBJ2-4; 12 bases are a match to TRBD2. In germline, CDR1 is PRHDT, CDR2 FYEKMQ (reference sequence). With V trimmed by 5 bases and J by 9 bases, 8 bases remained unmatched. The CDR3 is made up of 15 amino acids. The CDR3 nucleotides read TGTGCCAGCAGCCACCGACTAGCGGGAGTCGGCATTCAGTACTTC. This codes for CASSHRLAGVGIQYF.

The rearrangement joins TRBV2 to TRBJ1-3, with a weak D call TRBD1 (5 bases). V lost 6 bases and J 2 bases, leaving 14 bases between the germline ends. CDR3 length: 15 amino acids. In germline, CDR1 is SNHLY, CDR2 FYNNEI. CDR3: CASREQGNAGNTIYF. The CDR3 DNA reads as TGTGCCAGCAGAGAGCAGGGTAACGCTGGAAACACCATATATTTT.

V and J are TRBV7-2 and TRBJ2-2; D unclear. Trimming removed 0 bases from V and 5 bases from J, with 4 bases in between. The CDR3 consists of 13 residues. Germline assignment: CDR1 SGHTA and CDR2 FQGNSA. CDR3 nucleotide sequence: TGTGCCAGCAGCTTAGCAACGACCGGGGAGCTGTTTTTT. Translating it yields CASSLATTGELFF. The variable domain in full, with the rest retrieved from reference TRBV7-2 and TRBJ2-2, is GAGVSQSPSNKVTEKGKDVELRCDPISGHTALYWYRQSLGQGLEFLIYFQGNSAPDKSGLPSDRFSAERTGGSVSTLTIQRTQQEDSAVYLCASSLATTGELFFGEGSRLTVL.

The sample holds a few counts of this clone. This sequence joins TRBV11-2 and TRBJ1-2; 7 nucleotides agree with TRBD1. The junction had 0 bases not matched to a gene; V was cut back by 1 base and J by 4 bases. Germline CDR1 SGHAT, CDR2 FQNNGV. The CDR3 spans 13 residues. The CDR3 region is CASSLAGGYGYTF. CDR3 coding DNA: TGTGCCAGCAGCTTAGCAGGGGGCTATGGCTACACCTTC.

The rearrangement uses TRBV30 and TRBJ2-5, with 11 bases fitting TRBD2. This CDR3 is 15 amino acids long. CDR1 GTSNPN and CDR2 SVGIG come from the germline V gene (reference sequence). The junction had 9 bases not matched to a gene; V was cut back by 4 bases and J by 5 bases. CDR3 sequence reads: CAWNQLAGVGETQYF. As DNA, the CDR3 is TGTGCCTGGAACCAACTAGCGGGAGTCGGGGAGACCCAGTACTTC.

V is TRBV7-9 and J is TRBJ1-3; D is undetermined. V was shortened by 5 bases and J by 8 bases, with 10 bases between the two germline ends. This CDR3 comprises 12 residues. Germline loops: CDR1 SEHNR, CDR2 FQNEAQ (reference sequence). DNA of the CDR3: TGTGCCAGCAGCGTAAGGTGGGACACCATATATTTT. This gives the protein CASSVRWDTIYF.

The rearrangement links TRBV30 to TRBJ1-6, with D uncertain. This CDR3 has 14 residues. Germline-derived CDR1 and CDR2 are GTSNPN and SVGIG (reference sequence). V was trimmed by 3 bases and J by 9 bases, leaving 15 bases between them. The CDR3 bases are TGTGCCTGGAGCCTGGAGTGGCTGGTTTCACCCCTCCACTTT. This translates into CAWSLEWLVSPLHF.

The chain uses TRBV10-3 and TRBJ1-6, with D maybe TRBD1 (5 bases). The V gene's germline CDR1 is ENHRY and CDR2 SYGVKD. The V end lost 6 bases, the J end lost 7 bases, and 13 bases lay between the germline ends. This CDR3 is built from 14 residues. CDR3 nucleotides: TGTGCCATCAGCACCGGGACGGGGAATTCACCCCTCCACTTT. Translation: CAISTGTGNSPLHF.

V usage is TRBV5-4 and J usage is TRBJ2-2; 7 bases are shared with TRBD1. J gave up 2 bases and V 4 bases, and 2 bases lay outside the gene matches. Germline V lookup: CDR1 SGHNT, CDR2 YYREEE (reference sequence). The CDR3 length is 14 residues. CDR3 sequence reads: CASSRDRNTGELFF. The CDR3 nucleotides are TGTGCCAGCAGCCGGGACAGAAACACCGGGGAGCTGTTTTTT.

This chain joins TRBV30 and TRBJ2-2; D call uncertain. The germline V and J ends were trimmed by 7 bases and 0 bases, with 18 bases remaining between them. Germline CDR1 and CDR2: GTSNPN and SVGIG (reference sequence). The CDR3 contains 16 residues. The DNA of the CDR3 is TGTGCCTCGTTGTTTGGAAACTCCGCGAACACCGGGGAGCTGTTTTTT. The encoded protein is CASLFGNSANTGELFF.

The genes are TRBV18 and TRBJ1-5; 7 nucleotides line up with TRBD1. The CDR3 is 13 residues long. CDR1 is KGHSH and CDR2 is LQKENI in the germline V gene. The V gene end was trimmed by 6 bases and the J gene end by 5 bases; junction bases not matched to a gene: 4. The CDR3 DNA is TGTGCCAGCTCGCCCGACAGGGATCAGCCCCAGCATTTT. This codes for CASSPDRDQPQHF.

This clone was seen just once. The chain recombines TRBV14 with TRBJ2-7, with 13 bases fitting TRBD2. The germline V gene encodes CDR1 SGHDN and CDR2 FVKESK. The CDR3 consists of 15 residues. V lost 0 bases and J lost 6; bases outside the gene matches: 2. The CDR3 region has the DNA TGTGCCAGCAGCCAAGAACTAGCGGGAGGGGCCGAGCAGTACGTC. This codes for CASSQELAGGAEQYV.

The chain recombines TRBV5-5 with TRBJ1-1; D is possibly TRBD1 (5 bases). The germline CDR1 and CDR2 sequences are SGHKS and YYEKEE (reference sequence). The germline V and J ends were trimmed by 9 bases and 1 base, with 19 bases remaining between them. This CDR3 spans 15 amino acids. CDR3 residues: CATIGVGGANTEAFF. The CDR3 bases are TGTGCCACCATAGGGGTAGGAGGGGCGAACACTGAAGCTTTCTTT.

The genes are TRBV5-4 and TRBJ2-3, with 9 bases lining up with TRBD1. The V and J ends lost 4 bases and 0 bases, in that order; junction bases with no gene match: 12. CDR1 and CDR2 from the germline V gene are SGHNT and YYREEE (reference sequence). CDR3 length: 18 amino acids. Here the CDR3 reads CASSLNPTGGFSTDTQYF. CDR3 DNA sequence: TGTGCCAGCAGCCTGAACCCGACAGGGGGGTTTAGCACAGATACGCAGTATTTT.

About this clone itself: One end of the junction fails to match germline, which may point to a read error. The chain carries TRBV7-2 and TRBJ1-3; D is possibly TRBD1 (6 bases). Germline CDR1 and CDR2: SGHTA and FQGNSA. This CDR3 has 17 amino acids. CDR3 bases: TGTGCCAGCACCTTAAGTACGGGGGCGAGCTCTGGAAACACCATATATTTT. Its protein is CASTLSTGASSGNTIYF.